This TCR beta chain derives from a study of T cell responses to AZD1222 COVID-19 vaccine (dated by TCRdb to the early 2020s). Some background on the complete study: A total of 233 trial participants underwent TCR sequencing, of whom approximately 210 received two doses of AZD1222 and about 26 received two doses of the MenACWY control vaccine. Enrollment into the trials was organized by age into subgroups of 18-55, 56-69 and 70-plus years, and those subgroups contained roughly 140, 27 and 60 TCR-sequenced participants, respectively. Study-wide findings and limitations: Participants were mostly white British, with more females than males. The authors suggested clonal diversity may have been underestimated. The 56-69-year group was small, and its depth increase did not reach significance, likely because of low power. The whole spike protein was spanned by vaccine-associated CD4 TCRs, and dominant responses were seen in regions 160-218 and 743-854. After two AZD1222 doses, spike-specific TCR breadth and depth were significantly higher than at day 0 and than in MenACWY recipients. Conclusions about previously exposed vaccinees are limited, since just six AZD1222 recipients were seropositive for SARS-CoV-2 at baseline. Reportedly, close to half of the unique spike-specific TCRs recognized epitopes lying outside the regions that are mutated in the B.1.351 and B.1.1.7 variants. Because no day 14 peak-response samples were available, the repertoires could be characterized only after the peak T cell response.

Reading the label with the study, this specimen's time point is: baseline before first vaccination. This specimen's treatment or condition label, interpreted: meningococcal conjugate vaccine given as trial control. The vaccinee samples were drawn from two UK trials, COV001 and COV002, one of which was a single-blind randomized controlled phase 2/3 trial testing AZD1222 (ChAdOx1 nCoV-19) in healthy adults. For TCRbeta chain sequencing, PBMC samples were collected from trial participants at day 0 and at day 28 after the second dose. The CDR3 regions of human TCRbeta chains were analyzed by immunosequencing. The paper's processing steps were these. Repertoire TCRs were matched against a reference library of SARS-CoV-2-specific TCRs generated with the MIRA antigen-specificity platform. Breadth meant the fraction of unique TCRs that were SARS-CoV-2-associated, whereas depth meant the fraction of total T cells that were SARS-CoV-2-associated. Each spike-specific TCR was assigned to its reactive spike region and to a CD4 or CD8 class using the MIRA data. Log10-transformed breadth and depth values were compared by one-way ANOVA with Sidak's multiple comparisons tests. The source is immuneACCESS, and TCRdb retained only in-frame sequences with V and J called. Part of the clones is not carried over; for the studies checked, unresolved V genes explain less than half of this, and the remainder is unexplained. Clonal size and the V and J genes are those of that table, whereas D and trimming came from the DNA. The sample table shows about 110,000 clones, and around 90% are seen once. The leading ten clones occupy roughly 3% of the sample.

About this clone itself: The target of this receptor is not known. No quality values exist for individual bases; no much larger clone is one base distant.

The CDR1 and CDR2 encoded by the germline V gene are SGHDT and YYEEEE. Trimming at the junction amounts to 0 bases on V and 0 bases on J, and the germline ends lie 5 bases apart. The CDR3 starts with the cysteine, ends with the phenylalanine, and has 14 residues. Only the CDR3 portion is preserved as DNA: 42 bases, with reading frame beginning at the first base. The sequenced sample was peripheral blood, obtained on day 0 of MenACWY control vaccination. This receptor was taken from an adult in good health. The chain uses TRBV5-6 and TRBJ2-3, with the D gene call left open. The sequenced DNA: TGTGCCAGCAGCTTGGATCAAAGCACAGATACGCAGTATTTT. It specifies CASSLDQSTDTQYF.